Following are 29 T cell receptor beta chains from one sample sequenced in a study of shared clonotypes between healthy human individuals. Terminally differentiated effector memory CD45RA+ cells were excluded by CCR7 positive selection of CD45RO-negative cells. Libraries were prepared by immunoSEQ multiplex PCR; TCRdb keeps only in-frame clonotypes and omits some of them. Among some 2,000,000 clones listed, about 95% were seen once. The sample comprised naive CD8+ T cells sorted from blood. The source is a man aged 18 to 29 in good health.

The rearrangement joins TRBV25-1 to TRBJ2-5; D is uncertain. Germline V lookup: CDR1 MGHDK, CDR2 SYGVNS. Trimming stripped 5 bases from V and 5 bases from J, with 15 bases between. The CDR3 has 14 amino acids. CDR3 residues: CASSSWTADETQYF. The CDR3 DNA sequence: TGTGCCAGCAGTTCTTGGACGGCCGATGAGACCCAGTACTTC.

The chain uses TRBV5-6 and TRBJ2-7, with 10 bases fitting TRBD1. Germline V lookup: CDR1 SGHDT, CDR2 YYEEEE. The length of the CDR3 is 18 residues. After removal of 2 bases from V and 3 bases from J, the junction contained 14 bases not matched to a gene. The CDR3 is CASSLGPGDRGNHYEQYF. The CDR3 nucleotides read TGTGCCAGCAGCTTAGGACCGGGGGACAGGGGTAACCACTACGAGCAGTACTTC.

The DNA of the CDR3 is TGTGCCAGCACGCCTGGGATCTGCGGCTACACCTTC. Protein sequence: CASTPGICGYTF. V usage is TRBV7-3 and J usage is TRBJ1-2; D is ambiguous. V lost 7 bases, J lost 8 bases, and 14 bases lay in between. The germline gives CDR1 SGHTA, CDR2 FQGTGA. The CDR3 sequence is 12 residues long.

The genes are TRBV28 and TRBJ1-1, with D possibly matching TRBD1 (5 bases). CDR1 and CDR2 from the germline V gene are MDHEN and SYDVKM. The V end was cut by 9 bases, the J end by 4 bases, with 18 bases between. The CDR3 runs 14 residues. The CDR3 sequence: CARARGARGTEAFF. CDR3 nucleotides: TGTGCCAGGGCTCGAGGGGCCCGGGGCACTGAAGCTTTCTTT. Full variable domain (rest looked up from reference TRBV28 and TRBJ1-1): DVKVTQSSRYLVKRTGEKVFLECVQDMDHENMFWYRQDPGLGLRLIYFSYDVKMKEKGDIPEGYSVSREKKERFSLILESASTNQTSMYLCARARGARGTEAFFGQGTRLTVV.

The V call is TRBV7-9, the J call TRBJ2-7, with 13 bases fitting TRBD2. Germline V gene lookup returns CDR1 SEHNR and CDR2 FQNEAQ (reference sequence). The CDR3 extends over 14 amino acids. The J segment lost 7 bases and the V segment lost 3 bases, leaving 3 bases of the junction unmatched. CDR3 sequence (DNA): TGTGCCAGCAGCTTCGAGGGACTAGCGGGAGAGCAGTACTTC. Protein product: CASSFEGLAGEQYF.

On this clone: Sequence at one end of the junction differs from germline and may be a read error. This chain connects TRBV10-3 to TRBJ2-3; the match to TRBD2 covers 7 bases. The CDR3 is 16 amino acids. In germline, CDR1 is ENHRY, CDR2 SYGVKD. CDR3 in amino acids: CATSEASTGGPDTQYF. CDR3 bases: TGTGCCACCAGTGAAGCATCGACGGGAGGTCCAGATACGCAGTATTTT.

V and J are TRBV1 and TRBJ1-5. TRBV1 is deemed a pseudogene. This CDR3 has 15 residues. The chain's CDR3 is CTSSRVQGSGRPQHF. For the CDR3, the DNA is TGCACCAGCAGCCGTGTACAGGGATCCGGGAGGCCCCAGCATTTT.

The chain employs TRBV5-4 and TRBJ2-7; D assignment may be TRBD1 or TRBD2 (5 bases each). The CDR3 runs to 16 residues. CDR1 and CDR2 from the germline V gene are SGHNT and YYREEE (reference sequence). Trimming removed 4 bases at V and 6 bases at J, with 23 bases between. The CDR3: CASSPLEADSGGEQYF. In nucleotides, the CDR3 is TGTGCCAGCAGCCCACTGGAGGCGGACTCTGGGGGCGAGCAGTACTTC. The variable domain in full, with the rest retrieved from reference TRBV5-4 and TRBJ2-7, is ETGVTQSPTHLIKTRGQQVTLRCSSQSGHNTVSWYQQALGQGPQFIFQYYREEENGRGNFPPRFSGLQFPNYSSELNVNALELDDSALYLCASSPLEADSGGEQYFGPGTRLTVT.

The rearrangement uses TRBV6-1 and TRBJ1-3; no definite D call. Germline V gene lookup returns CDR1 MNHNS and CDR2 SASEGT. The ends were cut back, 1 base at V and 5 bases at J, with 12 bases in the middle. The CDR3 is 15 amino acids. The CDR3 loop reads CASSEVGNERNTIYF. In nucleotides, the CDR3 is TGTGCCAGCAGTGAAGTGGGTAATGAGCGAAACACCATATATTTT.

The rearrangement uses TRBV7-9 and TRBJ1-1; TRBD1 might be the D (5 bases). With 0 bases removed from V and 11 bases from J, the gap between germline ends came to 16 bases. CDR1 is SEHNR, CDR2 FQNEAQ, per germline (reference sequence). The CDR3 has 14 residues. The CDR3 nucleotides are TGTGCCAGCAGCTTAGCACTAGGTGGAGGGGAGGCTTTCTTT. Protein: CASSLALGGGEAFF.

V gene TRBV5-1 combines with J gene TRBJ2-1; D gene unclear. Germline CDR1 reads SGHRS; CDR2 reads YFSETQ. The CDR3 runs to 15 residues. Trimming pared 3 bases from V and 3 bases from J, leaving 13 bases between. The CDR3 here is CASSSDPGLYNEQFF. As DNA, the CDR3 is TGCGCCAGCAGCTCCGACCCAGGCCTCTACAATGAGCAGTTCTTC.

The chain carries TRBV30 and TRBJ1-1; TRBD1 matches 9 bases. Per the germline V gene, CDR1 is GTSNPN and CDR2 is SVGIG (reference sequence). Trimming at V came to 0 bases and at J to 4 bases, leaving 3 bases not matched to a gene. The CDR3 covers 14 residues. CDR3 residues: CAWSVGTGSTEAFF. The CDR3 DNA reads as TGTGCCTGGAGTGTAGGGACAGGGAGCACTGAAGCTTTCTTT.

The rearrangement uses TRBV19 and TRBJ2-7, with 8 bases fitting TRBD1. CDR1 is LNHDA and CDR2 is SQIVND in the germline V gene (reference sequence). After removal of 4 bases from V and 0 bases from J, the junction contained 8 bases not matched to a gene. CDR3 length: 16 amino acids. For the CDR3, the DNA is TGTGCCAGTAGTACCGGACAGGGCTTGAGCTCCTACGAGCAGTACTTC. This encodes CASSTGQGLSSYEQYF.

Note on this clone: Different DNA sequences within this sample yield the same CDR3. V and J are TRBV6-5 and TRBJ2-5, with 8 bases identical to TRBD2. The CDR3 length is 14 residues. Trimming took 6 bases from V and 2 from J; bases not matched to a gene: 5. Germline V CDR1 and CDR2: MNHEY, SVGAGI. In nucleotides, the CDR3 is TGTGCCAGCAGCTATAGCGGGGCTCAAGAGACCCAGTACTTC. It codes for CASSYSGAQETQYF.

The rearrangement uses TRBV9 and TRBJ2-3, with D possibly TRBD1 on 5 matching bases. CDR3 size: 14 residues. Germline CDR1 reads SGDLS; CDR2 reads YYNGEE. Deletions cut 4 bases from V and 1 base from J, with 10 bases between. The CDR3 coding sequence is TGTGCCAGCAGCCAAGGACACGGCACAGATACGCAGTATTTT. Translation gives CASSQGHGTDTQYF.

The gene calls are TRBV29-1 and TRBJ2-7, with D tentatively TRBD1 or TRBD2 (5 bases each). Germline assignment: CDR1 SQVTM and CDR2 ANQGSEA. V shed 6 bases and J shed 1 base, with 16 bases lying between them. CDR3 length: 14 residues. The CDR3 DNA is TGCAGCGTCCCCCAAGTGGGGGATTCCTACGAGCAGTACTTC. Translating gives CSVPQVGDSYEQYF.

The chain recombines TRBV7-2 with TRBJ2-7; 7 bases match TRBD2. Germline trimming cut 1 base from V and 3 bases from J; bases unmatched to any gene: 6. The germline gives CDR1 SGHTA, CDR2 FQGNSA. The CDR3 runs to 15 residues. The CDR3 region has the DNA TGTGCCAGCAGCTTAGGGGCCGGGACTAACTACGAGCAGTACTTC. This codes for CASSLGAGTNYEQYF.

This sequence joins TRBV28 and TRBJ2-3; D unclear. CDR1 is MDHEN, CDR2 SYDVKM, per germline. CDR3 size: 14 residues. V gave up 3 bases and J gave up 0 bases, with 7 bases separating them. As DNA, the CDR3 is TGTGCCAGCAGTTTGGGATCTAGCACAGATACGCAGTATTTT. Protein: CASSLGSSTDTQYF.

This clone is a singleton in its sample. Other DNA sequences from this sample encode an identical CDR3 as well. The V and J genes are TRBV5-6 and TRBJ2-7; D ambiguous. Deletions cut 1 base from V and 0 bases from J, with 5 bases between. The V gene's germline CDR1 is SGHDT and CDR2 YYEEEE. This CDR3 has 13 amino acids. The CDR3 DNA reads as TGTGCCAGCAGCTTGTTTAGCTCCTACGAGCAGTACTTC. Translating it yields CASSLFSSYEQYF.

In the case of this clone: Other DNA sequences in this specimen translate into the identical CDR3. V is TRBV5-6 and J is TRBJ2-7; D is unclear. Germline V gene data show CDR1 as SGHDT and CDR2 as YYEEEE. The V and J ends lost 0 bases and 4 bases respectively, with 5 bases between them. This CDR3 contains 12 residues. The CDR3 DNA is TGTGCCAGCAGCTTGGAAGGGTACGAGCAGTACTTC. Translating it yields CASSLEGYEQYF. Full variable domain (outside the CDR3, taken from reference TRBV5-6 and TRBJ2-7): DAGVTQSPTHLIKTRGQQVTLRCSPKSGHDTVSWYQQALGQGPQFIFQYYEEEERQRGNFPDRFSGHQFPNYSSELNVNALLLGDSALYLCASSLEGYEQYFGPGTRLTVT.

This clone was seen just once. The genes are TRBV9 and TRBJ2-2, with D unclear. Germline CDR1 and CDR2: SGDLS and YYNGEE. This CDR3 is 13 amino acids long. Trimming took off 3 bases at V and 5 bases at J, with 8 bases between the two ends. CDR3 amino acids: CASSAGVTGELFF. The CDR3 nucleotides are TGTGCCAGCAGCGCCGGAGTAACCGGGGAGCTGTTTTTT.

The chain uses TRBV10-1 and TRBJ1-2, with TRBD1 matching over 7 bases. This CDR3 contains 13 residues. Germline CDR1 WNHNN, CDR2 SYGVQD (reference sequence). V gave up 7 bases and J gave up 9 bases; unmatched junction bases: 11. The CDR3 bases are TGCGCCAGCACTCGGACAGGTTTAAGGAGCTACACCTTC. Translated, it gives CASTRTGLRSYTF.

This clone came up once. The chain carries TRBV9 and TRBJ2-2, with 10 bases aligning to TRBD1. The germline V gene encodes CDR1 SGDLS and CDR2 YYNGEE. CDR3 length: 15 residues. The J segment lost 6 bases and the V segment lost 0 bases, leaving 2 bases of the junction unmatched. The CDR3 reads CASSVEGTGAGELFF. CDR3 nucleotides: TGTGCCAGCAGCGTAGAAGGGACAGGGGCCGGGGAGCTGTTTTTT. Supplemented by reference TRBV9 and TRBJ2-2, the full variable domain reads DSGVTQTPKHLITATGQRVTLRCSPRSGDLSVYWYQQSLDQGLQFLIQYYNGEERAKGNILERFSAQQFPDLHSELNLSSLELGDSALYFCASSVEGTGAGELFFGEGSRLTVL.

This clone was seen just once. The rearrangement uses TRBV2 and TRBJ2-5, with TRBD2 matching over 9 bases. The CDR3 loop spans 15 amino acids. Germline V gene data show CDR1 as SNHLY and CDR2 as FYNNEI. V was pared by 3 bases and J by 5 bases, with 7 bases of the junction left unmatched. DNA of the CDR3: TGTGCCAGCAGTGATGGAGCGGGAGGCGGGGAGACCCAGTACTTC. It is translated as CASSDGAGGGETQYF.

The J gene is TRBJ2-1, the V gene TRBV7-9; D may be TRBD2 (6 bases). Trimming removed 1 base from V and 7 bases from J, with 8 bases in between. The CDR3 runs to 13 residues. Germline CDR1 SEHNR, CDR2 FQNEAQ (reference sequence). The chain's CDR3 is CASSLELANEQFF. The DNA of the CDR3 is TGTGCCAGCAGCTTAGAACTAGCTAATGAGCAGTTCTTC.

The rearrangement uses TRBV5-6 and TRBJ2-1; D might be TRBD2 (5 bases). Germline V gene sequence: CDR1 SGHDT, CDR2 YYEEEE. The CDR3 runs 15 residues. V lost 4 bases and J lost 3, with 14 bases in between. In nucleotides, the CDR3 is TGTGCCAGCAGCCCAGAAAACGGGGTCTACAATGAGCAGTTCTTC. As protein: CASSPENGVYNEQFF.

The V call is TRBV6-5, the J call TRBJ1-6, with 9 bases matching TRBD1. J gave up 14 bases and V 4 bases, and 12 bases lay outside the gene matches. This CDR3 is 15 amino acids long. CDR1 MNHEY and CDR2 SVGAGI come from the germline V gene. The CDR3 is CASSSRDRARGALHF. CDR3 DNA: TGTGCCAGCAGTTCCCGGGACAGGGCGAGAGGGGCCCTCCACTTT.

As for this clone: This CDR3 is also generated by other DNA sequences in the sample. This chain uses TRBV28 with TRBJ2-7; a weak D match, TRBD2 (6 bases). The CDR3 has 12 amino acids. Germline V CDR1 and CDR2: MDHEN, SYDVKM. Trimming shortened V by 3 bases and J by 5 bases, and 8 bases separated the two germline ends. Written as DNA, the CDR3 is TGTGCCAGCAGTTTGCGGGGCGACGAGCAGTACTTC. It encodes CASSLRGDEQYF.

The gene calls are TRBV19 and TRBJ1-4, with D unclear. The V end was cut by 3 bases, the J end by 2 bases, with 10 bases between. The germline V gene has CDR1 LNHDA and CDR2 SQIVND (reference sequence). CDR3 length: 15 residues. The CDR3 sequence is CASSIRAHTNEKLFF. The DNA for the CDR3 is TGTGCCAGTAGTATTCGGGCCCACACTAATGAAAAACTGTTTTTT.